This T cell receptor beta chain was identified in a study of T cell responses to AZD1222 COVID-19 vaccine. The CDR3 covers 13 residues. In germline, CDR1 is SGHTA, CDR2 FQGTGA. V lost 3 bases to trimming and J lost 5 bases, with 11 bases between them. Profiled with immunoSEQ multiplex PCR; TCRdb holds only in-frame clones, not every one. This table has some 86,000 clones, roughly 86% appearing once. The sample in question was peripheral blood, obtained 28 days after the second AZD1222 dose. This clonotype was sampled from an adult who received the AZD1222 COVID-19 vaccine. The V call is TRBV7-3, the J call TRBJ2-7; D is perhaps TRBD2 (5 bases). DNA for the CDR3: TGTGCCAGCAGCTTGGGAGTAAGCCACGAGCAGTACTTC. This codes for CASSLGVSHEQYF. The entire variable domain, with the rest obtained from reference TRBV7-3 and TRBJ2-7, is as follows: GAGVSQTPSNKVTEKGKYVELRCDPISGHTALYWYRQSLGQGPEFLIYFQGTGAADDSGLPNDRFFAVRPEGSVSTLKIQRTERGDSAVYLCASSLGVSHEQYFGPGTRLTVT.